The 8 T cell receptor beta chains presented below share a single source sample, sequenced in a study of blood T cells in healthy people across ages. With a J-beta primer mix and a sample-barcoded 5' primer, a second PCR ran about 7 to 12 cycles. MiXCR was run by TCRdb on the 5' RACE reads, yielding one entry per CDR3 protein. The data hold 850,000 to 1,000,000 distinct CDR3 sequences, with roughly 50% observed a single time. The sample taken for sequencing was blood. These receptors came from a man aged 25-40 years in good health.

The chain combines TRBV9 with TRBJ2-5, with D perhaps matching TRBD1 (6 bases). The tail of the sequence fits TRBJ2-7 better, so the J call may be wrong. Per germline, CDR1 SGDLS and CDR2 YYNGEE. This CDR3 spans 15 amino acids. CDR3 DNA sequence: TGTGCCAGCAGCGTAGGTCTGGGGGCAACGTTCGAGCAGTACTTC. Translation: CASSVGLGATFEQYF.

The J gene is TRBJ1-4, the V gene TRBV4-2; D call uncertain. Germline CDR1 and CDR2: LGHNA and YNFKEQ. Trimming shortened V by 4 bases and J by 0 bases, and 12 bases separated the two germline ends. The CDR3 has 16 amino acids. DNA of the CDR3: TGTGCCAGCAGCCCAAAGGGCCTCGCAACTAATGAAAAACTGTTTTTT. Residues: CASSPKGLATNEKLFF.

CDR3 protein: CATSVESGNTGELFF. DNA of the CDR3: TGTGCCACCAGTGTAGAATCAGGAAACACCGGGGAGCTGTTTTTT. V is TRBV24-1 and J is TRBJ2-2; D unclear. The CDR3 has 15 amino acids. CDR1 and CDR2 from the germline V gene are KGHDR and SFDVKD. The ends were cut back, 5 bases at V and 2 bases at J, with 11 bases in the middle.

The V and J genes are TRBV27 and TRBJ1-1; the D is unclear. Trimming cost V 7 bases and J 0 bases, with 9 bases left between them. Germline V gene lookup returns CDR1 MNHEY and CDR2 SMNVEV (reference sequence). This CDR3 has 13 amino acids. The CDR3 protein is CASTSLLNTEAFF. For the CDR3, the DNA is TGTGCCAGCACTAGCCTATTGAACACTGAAGCTTTCTTT.

Ten or more counts support this clonotype. This may arise from a read error, as a much more abundant clone is one base away. J is TRBJ2-1 and V is TRBV28, with 7 bases fitting TRBD1. Germline lookup yields CDR1 MDHEN and CDR2 SYDVKM. The CDR3 length is 14 residues. V lost 6 bases to trimming and J lost 5 bases; unmatched junction nucleotides: 7. In DNA form, the CDR3 reads TGTGCCAGCAGAGTCGGGACAGAGAACAATGAGCAGTTCTTC. Translating it yields CASRVGTENNEQFF.

The chain carries TRBV6-1 and TRBJ2-6; 9 nucleotides match TRBD1. With 7 bases clipped from V and 4 bases from J, the junction kept 17 bases outside the gene matches. The germline V gene encodes CDR1 MNHNS and CDR2 SASEGT. CDR3 size: 19 residues. The CDR3 reads CASTENPGQGLGGANVLTF. CDR3 bases: TGTGCCAGCACCGAAAACCCGGGACAGGGCTTGGGAGGGGCCAACGTCCTGACTTTC.

This chain connects TRBV27 to TRBJ1-1; possibly TRBD1 for D (5 bases). Germline V gives CDR1 MNHEY, CDR2 SMNVEV (reference sequence). The CDR3 is made up of 15 amino acids. V lost 2 bases and J 0 bases, leaving 10 bases between the germline ends. The CDR3 DNA reads TGTGCCAGCAGTTTAGGGGCAGGAGTGAACACTGAAGCTTTCTTT. As protein: CASSLGAGVNTEAFF.

This clonotype showed up just a few times. The rearrangement uses TRBV6-2 or TRBV6-3 and TRBJ2-1; possible D gene TRBD2, 5 bases. Germline V lookup: CDR1 MNHEY, CDR2 SVGEGT. Trimming removed 5 bases from V and 4 bases from J, with 15 bases in between. There are 15 residues in the CDR3. The CDR3 region is CASSNAGRGYNEQFF. The CDR3 nucleotides read TGTGCCAGCAGTAACGCGGGTCGGGGATACAATGAGCAGTTCTTC.